This is a list of T cell receptor beta chains from one sample in a study of blood T cell repertoires in COVID-19. Assay: immunoSEQ multiplex PCR; the TCRdb copy retains only in-frame clones and omits some. The data show around 310,000 clones, around 89% seen once. Sequencing used peripheral blood. Receptors originate from a woman in her sixties or seventies with acute or convalescent COVID-19. The CDR3 runs from the conserved cysteine through the conserved F or W. The D gene is left open where the match is weak. The size field is filled for only some rows; it gives once, few, many or a size class.

NA,TRBJ2-1,NA,TRBV2,TGTGCCAGCAGGCCCGATAGCAATGAGCAGTTCTTC,CASRPDSNEQFF
NA,TRBJ1-2,NA,TRBV19,TGTGCCAGTAGTTTGCGGGCCATAGGCTATGGCTACACCTTC,CASSLRAIGYGYTF
NA,TRBJ2-4,NA,TRBV18,TGTGCCAGCTCACCAGGAGTAGCCAAAAACATTCAGTACTTC,CASSPGVAKNIQYF
NA,TRBJ2-1,NA,TRBV7-8,TGTGCCAGCAGCTTATATACTAGTGAGGTCATCCCTGAGCAGTTCTTC,CASSLYTSEVIPEQFF
NA,TRBJ1-1,once,TRBV19,TGTGCCAGTAGTATTGGAGTGGGGAGTGCGGGCACTGAAGCTTTCTTT,CASSIGVGSAGTEAFF
NA,TRBJ2-1,NA,TRBV2,TGTGCCAGCGAGGCTAGCGAATACAATGAGCAGTTCTTC,CASEASEYNEQFF
NA,TRBJ2-2,NA,TRBV15,TGTGCCACCAGCAGAGATGCGAGGAACACCGGGGAGCTGTTTTTT,CATSRDARNTGELFF
NA,TRBJ1-1,NA,TRBV7-2,TGTGCCAGCAGCATACAACTGAACACTGAAGCTTTCTTT,CASSIQLNTEAFF
NA,TRBJ2-1,NA,TRBV6-5,TGTGCCAGCAGTTCCCCGGCGGGGGCTAGGAATGAGCAGTTCTTC,CASSSPAGARNEQFF
TRBD1,TRBJ1-3,NA,TRBV18,TGTGCCAGCTCACCAACAGGGGGAAGAAACACCATATATTTT,CASSPTGGRNTIYF
NA,TRBJ1-5,NA,TRBV7-2,TGTGCCAGCAGCTTAAACCAGCAGCCCCAGCATTTT,CASSLNQQPQHF
NA,TRBJ1-6,NA,TRBV2,TGTGCCAGCAGCGGAGAGGGCGTCTATAATTCACCCCTCCACTTT,CASSGEGVYNSPLHF
NA,TRBJ1-2,NA,TRBV7-8,TGTGCCAGCAGCTTGGGGACTGCCGATGGCTACACCTTC,CASSLGTADGYTF
TRBD1,TRBJ1-5,NA,TRBV6-2/TRBV6-3,TGTGCCAGCAGTTACGGTGCGACAGGGGCGAACCAGCCCCAGCATTTT,CASSYGATGANQPQHF
NA,TRBJ1-1,NA,TRBV4-1,TGCGCCAGCAGCCAAACACAGGGTTTAATTACTGAAGCTTTCTTT,CASSQTQGLITEAFF
TRBD1,TRBJ2-7,NA,TRBV4-1,TGCGCCAGCAGCCAGACAGGGTACTACGAGCAGTACTTC,CASSQTGYYEQYF
TRBD1,TRBJ1-5,NA,TRBV27,TGTGCCAGCAGGTATGCAGGGGGCGCAGGCAATCAGCCCCAGCATTTT,CASRYAGGAGNQPQHF
TRBD1,TRBJ1-6,NA,TRBV5-1,TGCGCCAGCAGCTTGGACAGGGGGCCTTCACCCCTCCACTTT,CASSLDRGPSPLHF
NA,TRBJ2-1,NA,TRBV30,TGTGCCTGGAGTGTACTTGCGGGGTACAATGAGCAGTTCTTC,CAWSVLAGYNEQFF
NA,TRBJ2-7,NA,TRBV29-1,TGCAGCGTTGTGGCGGCCTCGGGGGAGCAGTACTTC,CSVVAASGEQYF
TRBD1,TRBJ1-1,NA,TRBV30,TGTGCCTGGAGAAAACAGGGGGGCACTGAAGCTTTCTTT,CAWRKQGGTEAFF
TRBD1,TRBJ1-2,NA,TRBV3-1/TRBV3-2,TGTGCCAGCAGCCAGTTAAGCGGGACAGGAGGTGGCTATGGCTACACCTTC,CASSQLSGTGGGYGYTF